Listed below are T cell receptor beta chains from one sample, sequenced in a study of blood T cell repertoires in COVID-19. The repertoire was sequenced with immunoSEQ multiplex PCR; TCRdb's copy has only in-frame clones and lacks some. Of 110,000 or so clones in the sample, 70% to 90% are singletons; the top ten hold around 3.4%. Source material: peripheral blood. These receptors were obtained from a man in his forties or fifties with acute or convalescent COVID-19. The CDR3 runs from the conserved cysteine through the conserved F or W. A clone size is listed for some rows: how often the clone was seen (once, few, many), or a class if it is expanded.

CASRGAMGNEKLFF,NA,TRBJ1-4,TRBV15
CAISERDRVGSYEQYF,NA,TRBJ2-7,TRBV10-3
CASRPGDLTYEQYF,NA,TRBJ2-7,TRBV6-5
CASSINGGGRPTDTQYF,NA,TRBJ2-3,TRBV18
CASSLGTSPDTQYF,NA,TRBJ2-3,TRBV9
CASSLEPGQSYEQYF,NA,TRBJ2-7,TRBV7-3
CASSQVTSGGSGTDTQYF,NA,TRBJ2-3,TRBV4-1
CASSLVREQAFF,NA,TRBJ1-1,TRBV7-2
CASSLLQVASPLHF,NA,TRBJ1-6,TRBV7-8
CASRSGTAYNEQFF,NA,TRBJ2-1,TRBV7-9
CASSSGGSYNEQFF,NA,TRBJ2-1,TRBV5-1
CASSEGQGALGTGELFF,NA,TRBJ2-2,TRBV5-5
CASSLLGQGEKLFF,NA,TRBJ1-4,TRBV27
CAWRTWTADAEAFF,NA,TRBJ1-1,TRBV30
CASSLTGGYAETQYF,NA,TRBJ2-5,TRBV7-2
CASSIEAGAYNEQFF,once,TRBJ2-1,TRBV19
CASSYSQRINEQFF,NA,TRBJ2-1,TRBV6-6
CASSVGPSGGTDTQYF,NA,TRBJ2-3,TRBV9
CASRGDRYQETQYF,NA,TRBJ2-5,TRBV3-1/TRBV3-2
CAWDREDYTEAFF,many,TRBJ1-1,TRBV30
CASSPQGFPEAFF,NA,TRBJ1-1,TRBV12-3/TRBV12-4
CASSWRGLSYNEQFF,NA,TRBJ2-1,TRBV7-3
CASKQGTNQPQHF,NA,TRBJ1-5,TRBV2
CASSDLTPPYEQYF,NA,TRBJ2-7,TRBV6-1